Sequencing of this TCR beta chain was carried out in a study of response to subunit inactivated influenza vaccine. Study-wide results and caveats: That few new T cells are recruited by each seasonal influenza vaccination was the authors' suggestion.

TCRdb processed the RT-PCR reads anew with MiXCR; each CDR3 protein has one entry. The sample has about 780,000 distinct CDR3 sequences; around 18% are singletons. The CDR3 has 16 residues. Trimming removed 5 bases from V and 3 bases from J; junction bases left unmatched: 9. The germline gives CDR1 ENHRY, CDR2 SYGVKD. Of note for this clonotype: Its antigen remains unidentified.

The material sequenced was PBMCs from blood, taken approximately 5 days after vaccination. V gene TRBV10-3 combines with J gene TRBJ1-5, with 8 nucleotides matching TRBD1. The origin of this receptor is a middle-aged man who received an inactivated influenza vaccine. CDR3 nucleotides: TGTGCCATCAGTAAGGGGACAGGCGAAAACAATCAGCCCCAGCATTTT. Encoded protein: CAISKGTGENNQPQHF.